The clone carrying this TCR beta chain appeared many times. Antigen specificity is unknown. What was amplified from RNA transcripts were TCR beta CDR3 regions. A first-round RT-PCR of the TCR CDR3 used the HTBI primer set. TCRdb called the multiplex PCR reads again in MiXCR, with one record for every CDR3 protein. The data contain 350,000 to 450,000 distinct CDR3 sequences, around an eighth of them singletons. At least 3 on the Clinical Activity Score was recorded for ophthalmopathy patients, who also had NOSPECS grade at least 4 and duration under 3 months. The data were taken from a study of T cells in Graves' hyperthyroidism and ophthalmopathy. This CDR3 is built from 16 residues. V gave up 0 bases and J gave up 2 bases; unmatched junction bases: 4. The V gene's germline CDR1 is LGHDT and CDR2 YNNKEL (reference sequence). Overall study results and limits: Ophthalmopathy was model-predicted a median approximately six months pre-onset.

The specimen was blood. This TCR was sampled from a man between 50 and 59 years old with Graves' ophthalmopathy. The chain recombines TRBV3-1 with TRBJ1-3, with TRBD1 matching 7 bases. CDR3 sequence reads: CASSQDPGQAGNTIYF. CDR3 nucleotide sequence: TGTGCCAGCAGCCAAGACCCCGGACAGGCTGGAAACACCATATATTTT.